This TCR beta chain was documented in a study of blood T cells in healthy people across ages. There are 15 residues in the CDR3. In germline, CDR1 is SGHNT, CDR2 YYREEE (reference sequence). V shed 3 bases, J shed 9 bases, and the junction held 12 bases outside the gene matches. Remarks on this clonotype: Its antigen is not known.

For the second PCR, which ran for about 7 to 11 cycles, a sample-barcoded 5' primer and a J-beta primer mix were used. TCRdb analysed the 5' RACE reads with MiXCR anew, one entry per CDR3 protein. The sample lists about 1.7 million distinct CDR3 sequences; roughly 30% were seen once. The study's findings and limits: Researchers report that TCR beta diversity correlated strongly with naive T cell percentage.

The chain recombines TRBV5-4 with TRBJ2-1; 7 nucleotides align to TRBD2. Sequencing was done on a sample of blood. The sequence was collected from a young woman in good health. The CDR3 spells CASSSGGTDLSEQFF. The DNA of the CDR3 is TGTGCCAGCAGCTCCGGGGGGACCGACCTGAGTGAGCAGTTCTTC.